This T cell receptor (beta chain) stems from a study of breast tumors, draining lymph nodes, adjacent tissues. TCRdb called the multiplex PCR reads again in MiXCR, with one record for every CDR3 protein. Of about 19,000 distinct CDR3 sequences listed, 43% were seen once; the top ten hold 15% to 20%. The V gene lost 4 bases and the J gene lost 0 bases, with 8 bases spanning the gap. This CDR3 has 13 residues. The germline V gene has CDR1 SGHRS and CDR2 YFSETQ. The sequence derives from a female donor with breast cancer. Some clones in this sample may be carry-over from other donors' samples. The rearrangement links TRBV5-1 to TRBJ2-7, with D hard to call. Sequencing used breast tumor tissue. DNA of the CDR3: TGCGCCAGCAGCCCCGTGAACTCCTACGAGCAGTACTTC. This encodes CASSPVNSYEQYF.